The present T cell receptor (beta chain) was sequenced within a study of blood T cell repertoires in COVID-19 (dated by TCRdb to the early 2020s). For the wider study: Samples from collaborators originated in the United States, Italy and Spain and spanned both the acute and convalescent phases of COVID-19. The material from the prospective study consisted of cDNA or gDNA derived from T cells, B-cell-depleted T cells, or PBMCs. Deeply sampled blood TCRbeta repertoires from subjects exposed to, actively infected with, or recovered from COVID-19 were included in the dataset. The repertoires were released in a freely available public database intended as a resource for research on the immune response to SARS-CoV-2. Samples were obtained from the ongoing ImmuneRACE study (first 160 participants) and from 1,254 subjects provided by 6 global collaborators. A de-identified subject ID, COVID-19 status, age in years and sex were almost always included in the sample metadata. Where available, HLA class I and class II types were taken from metadata supplied by the sample provider and were not determined by assay-based typing.

The research as a whole found: The quantity of clinical and demographic metadata differed by source and by participant and was supplied without curation.

Regarding this clone: It has no known antigen specificity. No base quality information exists; no much larger clone differs at one position.

Collaborating institutions collected whole blood in K2EDTA tubes following their own protocols. For TCRbeta analysis, collaborators shipped samples in one of three forms: frozen whole blood, isolated PBMCs, or DNA extracted from either of those sample types. The CDR3 runs 17 residues from the cysteine to the phenylalanine. Just CDR3 DNA is preserved here, 51 bases in frame from base 1. CDR1 and CDR2 are read off the germline V gene as KGHSH and LQKENI. V drops 6 bases and J drops 1 base, leaving 16 bases in between. The immunoSEQ Assay, a bias-controlled multiplex PCR, was used to amplify TCRbeta CDR3 regions from genomic DNA. Turning to the authors' computational methods: Nucleated cell counts per sample were estimated from amplification of reference gene primers within the assay. To quantify the absolute abundance of each unique TCRbeta CDR3 rearrangement, sequence reads were collapsed and filtered. Productive Simpson clonality was computed per sample as the square root of Simpson's diversity index over productive rearrangements. TCRdb carries this immuneACCESS record with in-frame sequences only. Its versions omit some clonotypes, under half of them owing to an unresolved V gene in the studies checked, with the rest unexplained. V and J calls and clone size are those listed in that table; D and trimming were worked out from the DNA. The sample table lists about 120,000 clones, around 80% of them with a count of one. The ten largest clonotypes hold over 5% of the sample.

The chain couples TRBV18 to TRBJ1-6; the D segment could be TRBD1, given 6 matching bases. Source material: peripheral blood. The TCR was taken from a man older than 75 with active or convalescent COVID-19. The nucleotide sequence is given as TGTGCCAGCTCCCTAAATCTACAGGGATCCTATAATTCACCCCTCCACTTT. This is translated as CASSLNLQGSYNSPLHF.